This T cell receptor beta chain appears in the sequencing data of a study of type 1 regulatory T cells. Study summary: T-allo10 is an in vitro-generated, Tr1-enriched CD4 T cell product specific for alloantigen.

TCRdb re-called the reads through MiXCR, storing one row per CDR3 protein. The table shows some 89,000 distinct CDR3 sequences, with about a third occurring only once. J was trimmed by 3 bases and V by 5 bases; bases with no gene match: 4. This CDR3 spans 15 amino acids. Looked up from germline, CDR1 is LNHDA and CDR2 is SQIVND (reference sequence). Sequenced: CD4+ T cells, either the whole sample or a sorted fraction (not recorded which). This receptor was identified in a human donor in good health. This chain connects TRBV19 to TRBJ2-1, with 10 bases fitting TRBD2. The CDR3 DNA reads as TGTGCCAGTAGTCTGACTAGCGGGTACTACAATGAGCAGTTCTTC. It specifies CASSLTSGYYNEQFF.